The clone carrying this T cell receptor (beta chain) came up a few times. This sample stems from a study of beta chain features in type 1 diabetes. Study context: All of the samples together had some 99 million sorted cells examined.

Expressed TCRB transcripts were sequenced after all isolated RNA was converted to cDNA. Using immunoSEQ multiplex PCR, the repertoire was profiled, and TCRdb retains in-frame clones only, with some absent. Found here are 970,000 or so clones, 15% to 20% of them singletons; the top ten hold 0.023%. In germline, CDR1 is LGHNA, CDR2 YSLEER. This CDR3 region has 15 residues. Germline trimming cut 0 bases from V and 3 bases from J; bases unmatched to any gene: 5. The chain employs TRBV4-3 and TRBJ2-7; TRBD2 matches 7 bases. The receptor's source is a woman under 30 in good health. Input material: naive CD4+ T cells from blood. The CDR3 DNA reads TGCGCCAGCAGCCAAGAACTGCGGGAGAGCTACGAGCAGTACTTC. As protein: CASSQELRESYEQYF.